This entry concerns a single T cell receptor (beta chain). Seattle's cohort entered during active infection and was followed longitudinally. The germline V and J ends were trimmed by 2 bases and 5 bases, with 13 bases remaining between them. The CDR3 length is 14 residues. The germline V gene has CDR1 MGHRA and CDR2 YSYEKL. The data were obtained in a study of blood T cell repertoires in COVID-19. The overall study: The United States, Italy and Spain provided the acute and convalescent COVID-19 samples. T cells, B-cell-depleted T cells, or PBMCs provided the cDNA or gDNA that served as material.

In the source study's methods: Amplifying reference gene primers gave estimates of nucleated cell counts. Libraries were prepared by immunoSEQ multiplex PCR; TCRdb keeps only in-frame clonotypes and omits some of them. The D gene and trimming were derived from the DNA, and the V and J assignments and clone size from that table. The sample lists about 390,000 clones, roughly 86% seen once, with 2% to 2.5% in the top ten. This TCR derives from a woman aged 55 to 70 with COVID-19, enrolled during active disease. The genes are TRBV4-1 and TRBJ2-7; a weak D match, TRBD1 (6 bases). The specimen was peripheral blood. CDR3 protein: CASSQTTGSDEQYF. DNA for the CDR3: TGCGCCAGCAGCCAAACCACAGGGTCGGACGAGCAGTACTTC.